Given below is one TCR beta chain in context. Its antigen is undetermined. This specimen belongs to a study of T cell repertoires in cytomegalovirus infection. In germline, CDR1 is SGHDN, CDR2 FVKESK. The ends were cut back, 0 bases at V and 3 bases at J, with 8 bases in the middle. The CDR3 loop spans 14 amino acids. TCRdb called the reads again in MiXCR, with one record for every CDR3 protein. The data contain approximately 500,000 distinct CDR3 sequences, around 35% of them singletons. The sample here was cultured PBMCs, taken from culture after CMV antigen stimulation. This receptor was identified in a human donor in good health (CMV status not recorded). Some clones in this sample may be carry-over from other donors' samples. The chain combines TRBV14 with TRBJ1-1, with unresolved D. The CDR3 DNA follows: TGTGCCAGCAGCCAAGAAGGCAGAGACACTGAAGCTTTCTTT. Amino acid sequence: CASSQEGRDTEAFF.